This entry features one T cell receptor (beta chain) sequence. Antigen specificity is unknown. V was clipped by 3 bases and J by 4 bases, with 18 bases between them. In germline, CDR1 is MDHEN, CDR2 SYDVKM. The CDR3 consists of 16 residues. The record originates from a study of shared clonotypes between healthy human individuals. Overall study findings and caveats: What limited the represented genetic and exposure-history diversity was the small number of donors. Sampling covered blood only; tissue repertoires likely differ.

Assay: immunoSEQ multiplex PCR; the TCRdb copy retains only in-frame clones and omits some. Of about half a million clones in the sample, 75% to 85% were seen once. The chain couples TRBV28 to TRBJ1-1; D might be TRBD1 (5 bases). The material sequenced was PBMCs. The receptor comes from a woman aged 40 to 50 in good health. Some clones in this sample may be carry-over from other donors' samples. The CDR3 spells CASSLVTGPVITEAFF. The CDR3, as DNA: TGTGCCAGCAGTTTGGTCACAGGTCCGGTAATCACTGAAGCTTTCTTT.